The next 28 T cell receptor beta chains were all read from a single sample in a study of shared clonotypes between healthy human individuals. The protocol was immunoSEQ multiplex PCR, while the TCRdb copy is restricted to in-frame clones and leaves out a portion. This table holds fewer than 400,000 clones, less than 85% found once. What was sequenced was memory CD4+ T cells sorted from blood. Subset noted: CD45RA-negative fraction. Every receptor here comes from a man aged 30 to 39 in good health.

The V call is TRBV28, the J call TRBJ2-7, with D perhaps matching TRBD2 (5 bases). Germline lookup yields CDR1 MDHEN and CDR2 SYDVKM. The length of the CDR3 is 13 residues. V shed 6 bases and J shed 2 bases, with 11 bases lying between them. CDR3 loop: CASRARETYEQYF. CDR3 coding DNA: TGTGCCAGCAGAGCACGGGAAACCTACGAGCAGTACTTC.

This clone was counted a few times. V is TRBV28 and J is TRBJ1-1, with D unclear. Germline V gene sequence: CDR1 MDHEN, CDR2 SYDVKM. Trimming shortened V by 8 bases and J by 5 bases, and 15 bases separated the two germline ends. CDR3 size: 13 residues. The CDR3 bases are TGTGCCAGCCGTGGGAGGTTGGGTACTGAAGCTTTCTTT. Protein product: CASRGRLGTEAFF.

In this sample, this clone turned up once. V gene TRBV5-4 combines with J gene TRBJ2-2; D is unresolved. The CDR3 extends over 12 amino acids. The V and J ends lost 2 bases and 7 bases respectively, with 6 bases between them. The germline gives CDR1 SGHNT, CDR2 YYREEE (reference sequence). This chain's CDR3 is CASSFAGGELFF. The DNA for the CDR3 is TGTGCCAGCAGCTTTGCCGGCGGGGAGCTGTTTTTT.

The rearrangement joins TRBV5-1 to TRBJ2-5; TRBD2 might be the D (6 bases). V shed 0 bases and J shed 5 bases, with 17 bases lying between them. The CDR3 spans 16 residues. Looked up from germline, CDR1 is SGHRS and CDR2 is YFSETQ. Written as DNA, the CDR3 is TGCGCCAGCAGCTTGGAGGCGGGGCGAGGTGCGGAGACCCAGTACTTC. It codes for CASSLEAGRGAETQYF.

This rearrangement joins TRBV7-2 to TRBJ1-1, with a weak D call TRBD1 (6 bases). The CDR3 has 12 residues. Trimming took off 5 bases at V and 7 bases at J, with 11 bases between the two ends. CDR1 SGHTA and CDR2 FQGNSA come from the germline V gene. DNA for the CDR3: TGTGCCAGCAGCCGGGACAACGTTGAAGCTTTCTTT. Amino acids: CASSRDNVEAFF. Supplemented by reference TRBV7-2 and TRBJ1-1, the full variable domain reads GAGVSQSPSNKVTEKGKDVELRCDPISGHTALYWYRQSLGQGLEFLIYFQGNSAPDKSGLPSDRFSAERTGGSVSTLTIQRTQQEDSAVYLCASSRDNVEAFFGQGTRLTVV.

The V and J genes are TRBV7-2 and TRBJ2-5; perhaps TRBD1 as D (5 bases). CDR1 is SGHTA, CDR2 FQGNSA, per germline. The ends were cut back, 0 bases at V and 3 bases at J, with 14 bases in the middle. The CDR3 runs 16 residues. The CDR3 nucleotides are TGTGCCAGCAGCTTAGCGGGAAGGGGATGGGAAGAGACCCAGTACTTC. Translation: CASSLAGRGWEETQYF.

The chain couples TRBV28 to TRBJ1-4; a weak D match, TRBD1 (5 bases). The CDR3 contains 17 residues. The germline V gene encodes CDR1 MDHEN and CDR2 SYDVKM. V was cut by 5 bases and J by 3 bases, with 19 bases left in between. CDR3 amino acids: CASSGWLDRGANEKLFF. CDR3 in DNA: TGTGCCAGCAGTGGGTGGTTGGATCGAGGGGCTAATGAAAAACTGTTTTTT.

The rearrangement joins TRBV18 to TRBJ1-1, with TRBD1 identical over 7 bases. Germline trimming cut 2 bases from V and 4 bases from J; bases unmatched to any gene: 4. The CDR3 runs 14 residues. The germline gives CDR1 KGHSH, CDR2 LQKENI. The CDR3 nucleotides read TGTGCCAGCTCACCAGACAGGGCTAGCACTGAAGCTTTCTTT. Protein: CASSPDRASTEAFF.

The chain links TRBV7-2 to TRBJ2-2; TRBD1 aligns across 7 bases. After removal of 2 bases from V and 6 bases from J, the junction contained 9 bases not matched to a gene. Germline-derived CDR1 and CDR2 are SGHTA and FQGNSA. The CDR3 is made up of 16 amino acids. CDR3 region: CASSLTLTGLAGELFF. As DNA, the CDR3 is TGTGCCAGCAGCTTAACCCTGACAGGGTTGGCCGGGGAGCTGTTTTTT.

This clone showed up many times. The chain joins TRBV7-9 to TRBJ2-5; 7 positions match TRBD2. Germline-derived CDR1 and CDR2 are SEHNR and FQNEAQ (reference sequence). Unmatched junction bases numbered 10, after V lost 4 bases and J lost 2 bases. The CDR3 sequence is 16 residues long. In nucleotides, the CDR3 is TGTGCCAGCAGCTCTACCGGGACTATGGGGCAAGAGACCCAGTACTTC. Translated: CASSSTGTMGQETQYF.

The chain recombines TRBV7-7 with TRBJ2-3, with 9 bases identical to TRBD2. Trimming at V came to 6 bases and at J to 5 bases, leaving 9 bases not matched to a gene. Germline V lookup: CDR1 SSHAT, CDR2 FNYEAQ (reference sequence). The CDR3 extends over 15 amino acids. The CDR3 is CASSPLAGSVDTQYF. The CDR3 bases are TGTGCCAGCAGTCCCCTAGCGGGATCGGTAGATACGCAGTATTTT.

The genes are TRBV9 and TRBJ2-7; the D gene could be TRBD1 or TRBD2 (6 bases each). CDR1 and CDR2 (germline): SGDLS, YYNGEE. V dropped 0 bases and J dropped 7 bases, with 14 bases sitting between them. The CDR3 contains 14 residues. This chain's CDR3 is CASSVDPGAGEQYF. CDR3 coding DNA: TGTGCCAGCAGCGTAGACCCGGGGGCAGGGGAGCAGTACTTC.

The rearrangement joins TRBV6-9 to TRBJ2-6; D is possibly TRBD2 (6 bases). Germline CDR1 is MNHGY and CDR2 is SVAAGI. The CDR3 is made up of 17 amino acids. The ends were cut back, 3 bases at V and 1 base at J, with 13 bases in the middle. The CDR3 DNA sequence: TGTGCCAGCAGTTACCACATCCGGGGGTCTGGGGCCAACGTCCTGACTTTC. Encoded protein: CASSYHIRGSGANVLTF.

This chain joins TRBV27 and TRBJ2-1; maybe TRBD2 (6 bases). The germline V gene encodes CDR1 MNHEY and CDR2 SMNVEV (reference sequence). Trimming shortened V by 8 bases and J by 1 base, and 21 bases separated the two germline ends. This CDR3 contains 17 residues. The CDR3 nucleotides read TGTGCCAGCGGACGACTAAGGCGCGGAGGGTCCTACAATGAGCAGTTCTTC. Its protein is CASGRLRRGGSYNEQFF.

The genes are TRBV30 and TRBJ1-1; D unclear. V was shortened by 7 bases and J by 0 bases, with 12 bases between the two germline ends. CDR1 and CDR2 (germline): GTSNPN, SVGIG (reference sequence). The CDR3 totals 13 residues. CDR3 coding DNA: TGTGCCTCTAGAAGGACGGTGAACACTGAAGCTTTCTTT. Residues: CASRRTVNTEAFF. Together with reference TRBV30 and TRBJ1-1, the CDR3 gives the full variable domain: SQTIHQWPATLVQPVGSPLSLECTVEGTSNPNLYWYRQAAGRGLQLLFYSVGIGQISSEVPQNLSASRPQDRQFILSSKKLLLSDSGFYLCASRRTVNTEAFFGQGTRLTVV.

V gene TRBV19 combines with J gene TRBJ1-5; 7 bases match TRBD1. Germline V lookup: CDR1 LNHDA, CDR2 SQIVND (reference sequence). The CDR3 totals 19 residues. J was trimmed by 1 base and V by 6 bases; bases with no gene match: 18. CDR3 nucleotides: TGTGCCAGTAGAAGGAGGGACAGTCGTAACCCGGGCAGCAATCAGCCCCAGCATTTT. Amino acid sequence: CASRRRDSRNPGSNQPQHF. The full variable domain, completed using reference TRBV19 and TRBJ1-5, is DGGITQSPKYLFRKEGQNVTLSCEQNLNHDAMYWYRQDPGQGLRLIYYSQIVNDFQKGDIAEGYSVSREKKESFPLTVTSAQKNPTAFYLCASRRRDSRNPGSNQPQHFGDGTRLSIL.

This clone was counted once. V gene TRBV19 combines with J gene TRBJ2-1; 10 nucleotides match TRBD2. Trimming removed 8 bases from V and 4 bases from J; junction bases left unmatched: 2. Germline V lookup: CDR1 LNHDA, CDR2 SQIVND (reference sequence). This CDR3 has 13 amino acids. The CDR3: CASSSGSYNEQFF. The CDR3 region has the DNA TGTGCCAGTTCTAGCGGGAGTTACAATGAGCAGTTCTTC. Drawing the rest from reference TRBV19 and TRBJ2-1, the complete variable domain is DGGITQSPKYLFRKEGQNVTLSCEQNLNHDAMYWYRQDPGQGLRLIYYSQIVNDFQKGDIAEGYSVSREKKESFPLTVTSAQKNPTAFYLCASSSGSYNEQFFGPGTRLTVL.

The J gene is TRBJ1-1, the V gene TRBV18; perhaps TRBD1 as D (5 bases). V lost 3 bases, J lost 0 bases, and 11 bases lay in between. The germline gives CDR1 KGHSH, CDR2 LQKENI. The CDR3 has 15 amino acids. This chain's CDR3 is CASSPSGAMNTEAFF. In DNA form, the CDR3 reads TGTGCCAGCTCACCGTCCGGGGCGATGAACACTGAAGCTTTCTTT.

This clone is labeled large. The chain uses TRBV7-2 and TRBJ2-1; 7 positions agree with TRBD2. Germline V gene data show CDR1 as SGHTA and CDR2 as FQGNSA. V trimming: 0 bases; J trimming: 7 bases; junction bases outside the gene matches: 3. The CDR3 covers 14 residues. For the CDR3, the DNA is TGTGCCAGCAGCTTAGCGGCGGGAGCTAATGAGCAGTTCTTC. Its protein is CASSLAAGANEQFF.

The genes are TRBV11-2 and TRBJ1-5; D perhaps matches TRBD1 (5 bases). The germline CDR1 and CDR2 sequences are SGHAT and FQNNGV. This CDR3 is 15 amino acids long. The V and J ends lost 0 bases and 7 bases respectively, with 13 bases between them. CDR3 sequence: CASSLDRGFVQPQHF. The CDR3 DNA reads as TGTGCCAGCAGCTTAGATCGGGGGTTCGTCCAGCCCCAGCATTTT.

The chain employs TRBV5-1 and TRBJ2-7; D remains unclear. Trimming took off 0 bases at V and 3 bases at J, with 13 bases between the two ends. This CDR3 spans 15 amino acids. The V gene's germline CDR1 is SGHRS and CDR2 YFSETQ. CDR3 amino acids: CASSLASGWNYEQYF. The CDR3 nucleotides read TGCGCCAGCAGCTTGGCCTCAGGTTGGAACTACGAGCAGTACTTC. Supplemented by reference TRBV5-1 and TRBJ2-7, the full variable domain reads KAGVTQTPRYLIKTRGQQVTLSCSPISGHRSVSWYQQTPGQGLQFLFEYFSETQRNKGNFPGRFSGRQFSNSRSEMNVSTLELGDSALYLCASSLASGWNYEQYFGPGTRLTVT.

The gene calls are TRBV2 and TRBJ2-7; D unclear. The CDR3 runs 12 residues. In germline, CDR1 is SNHLY, CDR2 FYNNEI. The ends were cut back, 4 bases at V and 7 bases at J, with 11 bases in the middle. In DNA, the CDR3 is TGTGCCAGCAGTGCTCAGGTTTTTGAGCAGTACTTC. Protein: CASSAQVFEQYF.

This clone showed up just a few times. This sequence joins TRBV18 and TRBJ2-7; no reliable D call. Germline V gene sequence: CDR1 KGHSH, CDR2 LQKENI. The CDR3 runs to 13 residues. Trimming took 3 bases from V and 1 from J, leaving 7 bases between them. In DNA form, the CDR3 reads TGTGCCAGCTCACCCTCCCTTTCCTACGAGCAGTACTTC. Its protein is CASSPSLSYEQYF.

The chain uses TRBV7-9 and TRBJ2-5; D possibly corresponds to TRBD2 (5 bases). Trimming left V 5 bases short and J 7 bases short, with 17 bases between. Per germline, CDR1 SEHNR and CDR2 FQNEAQ (reference sequence). The CDR3 loop spans 14 amino acids. The CDR3 reads CASSAFGVLGTQYF. The CDR3 region has the DNA TGTGCCAGCAGCGCGTTCGGGGTGTTAGGGACCCAGTACTTC.

This rearrangement joins TRBV18 to TRBJ1-5; D is possibly TRBD1 (6 bases). The germline V gene encodes CDR1 KGHSH and CDR2 LQKENI. CDR3 length: 14 residues. Deletions cut 2 bases from V and 4 bases from J, with 9 bases between. The CDR3, as DNA: TGTGCCAGCTCACCAACCAGGGGTAATCAGCCCCAGCATTTT. Protein product: CASSPTRGNQPQHF.

V usage is TRBV5-1 and J usage is TRBJ2-3; tentative D call: TRBD2 (6 bases). Germline V gene sequence: CDR1 SGHRS, CDR2 YFSETQ. The CDR3 has 16 amino acids. Trimming pared 4 bases from V and 3 bases from J, leaving 18 bases between. The CDR3 region has the DNA TGCGCCAGCAGCCCGGGACCTACGAGCGGGACAGATACGCAGTATTTT. It is translated as CASSPGPTSGTDTQYF.

This clone was seen a few times. The rearrangement links TRBV2 to TRBJ2-7, with D possibly TRBD2 on 5 matching bases. The CDR3 runs to 16 residues. V was clipped by 3 bases and J by 5 bases, with 20 bases between them. Germline values: CDR1 SNHLY, CDR2 FYNNEI. The CDR3 is CASSDARPTGVDEQYF. The CDR3 region has the DNA TGTGCCAGCAGTGACGCGCGCCCGACCGGGGTTGACGAGCAGTACTTC.

This chain uses TRBV18 with TRBJ2-7; a weak D match, TRBD1 (6 bases). The CDR3 runs to 14 residues. CDR1 is KGHSH, CDR2 LQKENI, per germline. The V gene lost 3 bases and the J gene lost 6 bases, with 15 bases spanning the gap. The CDR3 DNA is TGTGCCAGCTCACCCGGTTTGACAGGATCCGAGCAGTACTTC. It codes for CASSPGLTGSEQYF.